This T cell receptor (beta chain) comes out of a study of regulatory T cells in long-lasting Graves disease. There are a few counts of this clonotype. For TCR beta, libraries came from iRepertoire HTBI primers and Arm-PCR of CDR3 regions. One entry per CDR3 protein, called by TCRdb with MiXCR from the multiplex PCR reads. This table has around 400,000 distinct CDR3 sequences, roughly 12% appearing once. The time point was: newly diagnosed GD, antithyroid drugs for less than 3 months. Following extraction of RNA from PBMCs, that RNA was used to make the TCR library. This sample also belongs to another study, concerning T cells in Graves' hyperthyroidism and ophthalmopathy.

The source of this sequence is a woman younger than 35 with Graves disease. The source was peripheral blood mononuclear cells (PBMCs), collected at new diagnosis, from a patient treated with antithyroid drugs.

The CDR3 sequence is CASSLGLGNEAFF. CDR3 DNA sequence: TGTGCCAGCAGCTTAGGTCTGGGAAATGAAGCTTTCTTT. V usage is TRBV7-9 and J usage is TRBJ1-1; D is unclear. Germline V gene data show CDR1 as SEHNR and CDR2 as FQNEAQ (reference sequence). The V gene lost 1 base and the J gene lost 7 bases, with 10 bases spanning the gap. The CDR3 is made up of 13 amino acids.